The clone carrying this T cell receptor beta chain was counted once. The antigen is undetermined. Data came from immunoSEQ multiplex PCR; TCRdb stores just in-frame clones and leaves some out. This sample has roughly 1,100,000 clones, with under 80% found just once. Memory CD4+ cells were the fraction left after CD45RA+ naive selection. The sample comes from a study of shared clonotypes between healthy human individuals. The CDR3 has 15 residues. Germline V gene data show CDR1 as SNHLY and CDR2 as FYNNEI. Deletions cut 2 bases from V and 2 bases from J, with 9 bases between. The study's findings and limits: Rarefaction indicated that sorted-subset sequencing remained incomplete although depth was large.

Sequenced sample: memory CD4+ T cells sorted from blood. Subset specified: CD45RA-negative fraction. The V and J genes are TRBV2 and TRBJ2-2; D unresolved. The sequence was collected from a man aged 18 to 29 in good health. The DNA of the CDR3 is TGTGCCAGCAGTGAAAGGCTAACTAACACCGGGGAGCTGTTTTTT. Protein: CASSERLTNTGELFF.